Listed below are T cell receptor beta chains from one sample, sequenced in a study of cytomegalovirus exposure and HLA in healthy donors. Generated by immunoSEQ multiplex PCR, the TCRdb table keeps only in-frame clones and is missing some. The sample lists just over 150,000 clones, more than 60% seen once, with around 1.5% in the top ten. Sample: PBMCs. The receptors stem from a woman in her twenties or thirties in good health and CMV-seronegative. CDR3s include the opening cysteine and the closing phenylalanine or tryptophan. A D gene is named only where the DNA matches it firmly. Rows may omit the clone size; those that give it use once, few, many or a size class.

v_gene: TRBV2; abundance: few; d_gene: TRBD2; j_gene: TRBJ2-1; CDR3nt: TGTGCCAGCAGTGATGGTTTTCGCGGGGGGCTTACAGAGCAGTTCTTC; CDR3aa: CASSDGFRGGLTEQFF
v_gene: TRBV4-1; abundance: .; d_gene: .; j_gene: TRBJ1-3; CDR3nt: TGCGCCAGCAGCCTCCGTCCCTACCAGGGTGCTGGTTCAGGAAACACCATATATTTT; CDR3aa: CASSLRPYQGAGSGNTIYF
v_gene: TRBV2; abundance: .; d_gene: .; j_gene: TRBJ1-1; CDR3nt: TGTGCCAGCAGAGGGAGGACTGAAGCTTTCTTT; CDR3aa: CASRGRTEAFF
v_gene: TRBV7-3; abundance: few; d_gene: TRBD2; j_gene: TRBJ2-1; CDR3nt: TGTGCCAGCAGCTTAGCACTAGCGGTCTACAATGAGCAGTTCTTC; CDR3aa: CASSLALAVYNEQFF
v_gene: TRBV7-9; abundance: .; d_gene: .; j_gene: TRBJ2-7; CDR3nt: TGTGCCAGCAGTCTGGGACATGGCGACGAGCAGTACTTC; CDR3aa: CASSLGHGDEQYF
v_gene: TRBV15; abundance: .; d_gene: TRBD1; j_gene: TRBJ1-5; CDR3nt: TGTGCCACCAGCGAACGACAGGGCCGAAATCAGCCCCAGCATTTT; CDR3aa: CATSERQGRNQPQHF
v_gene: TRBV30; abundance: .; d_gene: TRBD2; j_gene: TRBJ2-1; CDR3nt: TGTGCCTGGAGGGACAGCGGGGGCTGGTATGAGCAGTTCTTC; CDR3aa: CAWRDSGGWYEQFF
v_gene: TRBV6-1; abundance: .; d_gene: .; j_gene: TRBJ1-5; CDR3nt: TGTGCCAGCAGTGAACAATCAGGTGCTATTCAGCCCCAGCATTTT; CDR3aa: CASSEQSGAIQPQHF
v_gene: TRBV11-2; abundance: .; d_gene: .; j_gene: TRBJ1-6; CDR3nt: TGTGCCAGCAGCCCAGGACTGAATAATTCACCCCTCCACTTT; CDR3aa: CASSPGLNNSPLHF
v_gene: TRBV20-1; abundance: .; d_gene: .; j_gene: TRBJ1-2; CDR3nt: TGCAGTGCTGGGGGCGTCGAGGGCTACACCTTC; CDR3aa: CSAGGVEGYTF
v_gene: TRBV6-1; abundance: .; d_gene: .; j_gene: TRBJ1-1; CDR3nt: TGTGCCAGCAGTGCACAGAGGAACACTGAAGCTTTCTTT; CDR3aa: CASSAQRNTEAFF
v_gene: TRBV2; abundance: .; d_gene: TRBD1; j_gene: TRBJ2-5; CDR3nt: TGTGCCAGCAGTGAACTCCGGACAGGGGAGACCCAGTACTTC; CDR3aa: CASSELRTGETQYF
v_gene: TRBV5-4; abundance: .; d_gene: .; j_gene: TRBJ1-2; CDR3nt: TGTGCCAGCAGCCGAAATGGACAATTTATTAACTATGGCTACACCTTC; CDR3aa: CASSRNGQFINYGYTF
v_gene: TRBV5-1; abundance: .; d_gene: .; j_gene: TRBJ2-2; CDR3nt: TGCGCCAGCAGCTTGGTGCAGGACACCGGGGAGCTGTTTTTT; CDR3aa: CASSLVQDTGELFF
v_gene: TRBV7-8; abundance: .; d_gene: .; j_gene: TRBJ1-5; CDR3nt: TGTGCCAGCAGGGGGCTGAGCAATCAGCCCCAGCATTTT; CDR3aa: CASRGLSNQPQHF
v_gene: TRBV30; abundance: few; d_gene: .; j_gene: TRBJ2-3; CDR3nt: TGTGCCTGGGGAAAAGACAGCCCGAGCACAGATACGCAGTATTTT; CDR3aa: CAWGKDSPSTDTQYF
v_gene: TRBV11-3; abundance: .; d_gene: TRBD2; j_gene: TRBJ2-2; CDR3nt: TGTGCCAGCAGCGCCGGAAGCGGGGGGGCCTCCGGGGAGCTGTTTTTT; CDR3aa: CASSAGSGGASGELFF
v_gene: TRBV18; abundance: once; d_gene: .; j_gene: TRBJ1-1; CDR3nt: TGTGCCAGCTCACCACCTGAGCGGGGTTTGGCCACTGAAGCTTTCTTT; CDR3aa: CASSPPERGLATEAFF
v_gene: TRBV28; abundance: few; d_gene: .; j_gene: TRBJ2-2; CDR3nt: TGTGCCAGCAGTTTACCTCAGGCCGGGGAGCTGTTTTTT; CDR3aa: CASSLPQAGELFF
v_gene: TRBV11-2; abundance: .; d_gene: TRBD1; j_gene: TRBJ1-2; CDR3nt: TGTGCCAGCGGCCCTGACAGGGGGAGCGGCTACACCTTC; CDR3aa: CASGPDRGSGYTF
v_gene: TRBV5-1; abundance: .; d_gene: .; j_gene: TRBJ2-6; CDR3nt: TGCGCCAGCAGCGACGGGCGCTCTGGGGCCAACGGCCTGACTTTC; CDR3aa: CASSDGRSGANGLTF
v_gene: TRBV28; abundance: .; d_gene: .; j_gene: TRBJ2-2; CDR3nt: TGTGCCAGCACCCGGGACATCTGGGGACGGGAGCTGTTTTTT; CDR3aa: CASTRDIWGRELFF
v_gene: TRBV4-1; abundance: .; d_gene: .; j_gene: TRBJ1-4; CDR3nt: TGCGCCAGCAGCCAAGTAGGGGCGAGGAATGAAAAACTGTTTTTT; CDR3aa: CASSQVGARNEKLFF
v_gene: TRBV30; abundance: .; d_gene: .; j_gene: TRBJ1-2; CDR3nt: TGTGCCTGGAGTGGAACGGGAACCTATGGCTACACCTTC; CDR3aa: CAWSGTGTYGYTF
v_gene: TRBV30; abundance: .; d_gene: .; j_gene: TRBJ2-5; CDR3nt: TGTGCCTGGACCCCCATCCCAAATCCGAGGGGGGAGACCCAGTACTTC; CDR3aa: CAWTPIPNPRGETQYF
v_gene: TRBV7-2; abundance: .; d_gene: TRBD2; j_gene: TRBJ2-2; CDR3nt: TGTGCCAGCAGCTTAAAGGGCGTTAGCGGGGTAAACACCGGGGAGCTGTTTTTT; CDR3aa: CASSLKGVSGVNTGELFF
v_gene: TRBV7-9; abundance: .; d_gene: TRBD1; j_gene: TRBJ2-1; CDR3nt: TGTGCCAGCAGCTTTTTCGAGGGGGCCGTGAATGAGCAGTTCTTC; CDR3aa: CASSFFEGAVNEQFF
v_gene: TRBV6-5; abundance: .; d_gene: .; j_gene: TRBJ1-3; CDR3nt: TGTGCCAGCAACTCACAGGCCTCTGGAAACACCATATATTTT; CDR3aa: CASNSQASGNTIYF
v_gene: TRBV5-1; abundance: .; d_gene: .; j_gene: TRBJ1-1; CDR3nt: TGCGCCAGCAGCTTGGAGGTCAGGTACACTGAAGCTTTCTTT; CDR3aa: CASSLEVRYTEAFF
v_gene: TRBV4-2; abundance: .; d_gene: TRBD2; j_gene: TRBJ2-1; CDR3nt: TGTGCCAGCAGCCAAGATCCCGGACTAGCGTACAATGAGCAGTTCTTC; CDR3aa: CASSQDPGLAYNEQFF
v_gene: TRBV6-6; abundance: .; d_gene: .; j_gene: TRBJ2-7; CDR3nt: TGTGCCAGCAGGGTGGGGACATATCTTTCCTACGAGCAGTACTTC; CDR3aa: CASRVGTYLSYEQYF
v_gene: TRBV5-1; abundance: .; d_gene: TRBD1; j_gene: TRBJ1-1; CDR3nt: TGCGCCAGCAGCGGAAGGACAGGGGGCTATAGCACTGAAGCTTTCTTT; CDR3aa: CASSGRTGGYSTEAFF
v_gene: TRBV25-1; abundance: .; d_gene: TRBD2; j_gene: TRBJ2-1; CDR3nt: TGTGCCAGCAGTACAACTAGCGGGGGGGCCAGCGGGGAGCAGTTCTTC; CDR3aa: CASSTTSGGASGEQFF
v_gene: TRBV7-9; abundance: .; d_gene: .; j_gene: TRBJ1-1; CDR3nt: TGTGCCAGCAGCCCCTTACTACTGAACACTGAAGCTTTCTTT; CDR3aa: CASSPLLLNTEAFF
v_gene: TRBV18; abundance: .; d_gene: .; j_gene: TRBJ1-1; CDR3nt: TGTGCCAGCTCGTACGGACAGAACACTGAAGCTTTCTTT; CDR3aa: CASSYGQNTEAFF
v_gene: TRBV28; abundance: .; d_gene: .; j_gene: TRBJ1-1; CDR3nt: TGTGCCAGCAGTTTAAACAGGGCAGGGATGAACACTGAAGCTTTCTTT; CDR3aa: CASSLNRAGMNTEAFF
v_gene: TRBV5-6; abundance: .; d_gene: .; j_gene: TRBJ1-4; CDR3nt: TGTGCCAGCAGTTTTGGGGCGGGAGGATCAGAAAAACTGTTTTTT; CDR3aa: CASSFGAGGSEKLFF
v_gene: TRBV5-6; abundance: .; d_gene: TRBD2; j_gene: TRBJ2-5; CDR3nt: TGTGCCAGCAGCTGGGGCGGGGGGCAGCAGTACTTC; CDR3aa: CASSWGGGQQYF
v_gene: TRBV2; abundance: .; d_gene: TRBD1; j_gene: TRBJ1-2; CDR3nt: TGTGCCAGCACCCTGGGACAGCCCTATGGCTACACCTTC; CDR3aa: CASTLGQPYGYTF
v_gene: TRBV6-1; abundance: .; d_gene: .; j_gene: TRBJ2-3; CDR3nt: TGTGCCAGCAGTGAACCCGTCTCACTAGATACGCAGTATTTT; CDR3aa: CASSEPVSLDTQYF
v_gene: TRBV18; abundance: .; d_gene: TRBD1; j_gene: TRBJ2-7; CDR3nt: TGTGCCAGCTCACCACGGGACAGTTATCTCTACGAGCAGTACTTC; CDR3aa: CASSPRDSYLYEQYF
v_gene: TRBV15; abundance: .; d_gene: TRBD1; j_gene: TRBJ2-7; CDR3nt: TGTGCCACCAGCAGGGGACAGGTAACCTACGAGCAGTACTTC; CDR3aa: CATSRGQVTYEQYF
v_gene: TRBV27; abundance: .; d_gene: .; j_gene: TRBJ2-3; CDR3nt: TGTGCCAGCAGTCCTCTAGCCCCAGGGGCAGATACGCAGTATTTT; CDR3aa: CASSPLAPGADTQYF
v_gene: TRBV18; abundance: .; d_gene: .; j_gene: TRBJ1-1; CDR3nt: TGTGCCAGCTCACCCCGGACATTGGAAGCTTTCTTT; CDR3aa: CASSPRTLEAFF